The 12 T cell receptor beta chains below all came from one sample that was sequenced in a study of shared clonotypes between healthy human individuals. Profiled with immunoSEQ multiplex PCR; TCRdb holds only in-frame clones, not every one. Of under 300,000 clones in the sample, 50% to 75% were seen once. Sequenced: memory CD4+ T cells sorted from blood. Subset specified: CD45RA-negative fraction. The receptors derive from a man younger than 45 in good health.

This sequence joins TRBV7-3 and TRBJ2-6; possibly TRBD2 for D (6 bases). The CDR3 runs 15 residues. Germline CDR1 is SGHTA and CDR2 is FQGTGA. V lost 6 bases to trimming and J lost 0 bases, with 9 bases between them. This CDR3 reads CASSSGGSGANVLTF. The CDR3 nucleotides are TGTGCCAGCAGTTCCGGGGGCTCTGGGGCCAACGTCCTGACTTTC.

V and J are TRBV25-1 and TRBJ2-3, with D unclear. Trimming removed 8 bases at V and 4 bases at J, with 16 bases between. Looked up from germline, CDR1 is MGHDK and CDR2 is SYGVNS. The CDR3 consists of 14 residues. The CDR3 DNA is TGTGCCAGCTTAGTATGGGTTTTCCCAGATACGCAGTATTTT. It translates to CASLVWVFPDTQYF.

The chain couples TRBV19 to TRBJ1-1, with 8 bases matching TRBD1. Germline CDR1 reads LNHDA; CDR2 reads SQIVND (reference sequence). The V and J ends lost 5 bases and 4 bases, in that order; junction bases with no gene match: 12. CDR3 length: 16 residues. DNA for the CDR3: TGTGCCAGTAGTTCTCTTGCAGGGGGCGGGGGCACTGAAGCTTTCTTT. This encodes CASSSLAGGGGTEAFF.

The V and J genes are TRBV28 and TRBJ2-3, with unresolved D. The V end was cut by 4 bases, the J end by 0 bases, with 11 bases between. Per germline, CDR1 MDHEN and CDR2 SYDVKM. CDR3 size: 15 residues. CDR3 amino acids: CASSSYKTSTDTQYF. CDR3 DNA: TGTGCCAGCAGTTCCTACAAGACTAGCACAGATACGCAGTATTTT.

This chain uses TRBV11-2 with TRBJ2-5; tentative D call: TRBD1 (5 bases). The germline V gene has CDR1 SGHAT and CDR2 FQNNGV. The CDR3 loop spans 14 amino acids. Trimming removed 3 bases at V and 1 base at J, with 9 bases between. The CDR3 protein is CASSLRQTQETQYF. As DNA, the CDR3 is TGTGCCAGCAGCTTGCGACAGACCCAAGAGACCCAGTACTTC.

J is TRBJ1-5 and V is TRBV28; tentative D call: TRBD1 (5 bases). Per germline, CDR1 MDHEN and CDR2 SYDVKM. The CDR3 has 13 residues. V was clipped by 7 bases and J by 3 bases, with 10 bases between them. The CDR3 loop is CASMGGTNQPQHF. In nucleotides, the CDR3 is TGTGCCAGCATGGGGGGGACCAATCAGCCCCAGCATTTT.

This clone was found many times. The gene calls are TRBV19 and TRBJ2-7; TRBD1 is a possible D gene (5 bases). V lost 2 bases to trimming and J lost 1 base, with 12 bases between them. This CDR3 has 15 amino acids. CDR1 is LNHDA, CDR2 SQIVND, per germline (reference sequence). The CDR3 DNA reads as TGTGCCAGTAGTATAATCGGGCAGGGATCCTACGAGCAGTACTTC. Translated, it gives CASSIIGQGSYEQYF.

The chain combines TRBV25-1 with TRBJ2-1, with D tentatively TRBD2 (6 bases). This CDR3 region has 13 residues. The germline CDR1 and CDR2 sequences are MGHDK and SYGVNS. V lost 7 bases to trimming and J lost 6 bases, with 13 bases between them. CDR3 in amino acids: CASTSVDRNEQFF. The DNA for the CDR3 is TGTGCCAGCACTAGCGTGGACCGCAATGAGCAGTTCTTC.

This rearrangement joins TRBV6-5 to TRBJ2-7, with TRBD2 matching over 7 bases. This CDR3 is 15 amino acids long. CDR1 and CDR2 (germline): MNHEY, SVGAGI. V dropped 8 bases and J dropped 2; count of bases not matched to a gene: 12. The CDR3 spells CASVAGGTSTYEQYF. The CDR3 coding sequence is TGTGCCAGCGTAGCGGGCGGGACCTCTACCTACGAGCAGTACTTC.

The chain combines TRBV15 with TRBJ2-1; 8 nucleotides line up with TRBD2. Trimming took 0 bases from V and 6 from J; bases not matched to a gene: 7. CDR3 length: 16 amino acids. CDR1 and CDR2 from the germline V gene are LNHNV and YYDKDF (reference sequence). The CDR3 coding sequence is TGTGCCACCAGCAGAGAACCAGCGGGGGTTGTCAATGAGCAGTTCTTC. It encodes CATSREPAGVVNEQFF.

The V gene is TRBV2, the J gene TRBJ2-5; maybe TRBD1 (7 bases). Germline V gene sequence: CDR1 SNHLY, CDR2 FYNNEI. Trimming left V 4 bases short and J 5 bases short, with 11 bases between. CDR3 length equals 13 residues. In DNA form, the CDR3 reads TGTGCCAGCAGTGGGGCAGGGGGGGAGACCCAGTACTTC. This translates into CASSGAGGETQYF. The full variable domain, with the rest looked up from reference TRBV2 and TRBJ2-5, is EPEVTQTPSHQVTQMGQEVILRCVPISNHLYFYWYRQILGQKVEFLVSFYNNEISEKSEIFDDQFSVERPDGSNFTLKIRSTKLEDSAMYFCASSGAGGETQYFGPGTRLLVL.

The chain is built from TRBV14 and TRBJ2-7; no definite D call. The length of the CDR3 is 13 residues. Trimming shortened V by 0 bases and J by 3 bases, and 6 bases separated the two germline ends. Germline CDR1 and CDR2: SGHDN and FVKESK. This CDR3 is CASSQELDYEQYF. The CDR3 bases are TGTGCCAGCAGCCAAGAGTTAGACTACGAGCAGTACTTC.